Below are 31 T cell receptor beta chains sequenced from a single sample in a study of regulatory T cells in long-lasting Graves disease. Investigators prepared the TCR beta libraries by applying iRepertoire HTBI primers and Arm-PCR of CDR3 regions. In TCRdb, the multiplex PCR reads were re-called with MiXCR into one record per CDR3 protein. The sample contains 540,000 or so distinct CDR3 sequences, roughly 13% of which appear only once. As to time point: newly diagnosed GD, antithyroid drugs for less than 3 months. PBMC-extracted RNA yielded the TCR library. These sequences were also reported in another study, on T cells in Graves' hyperthyroidism and ophthalmopathy.

The specimen comprised peripheral blood mononuclear cells (PBMCs), sampled at new diagnosis, from a patient treated with antithyroid drugs. Source of these receptors: a man aged 30-40 years with Graves disease.

Many counts were recorded for this clonotype. This chain links TRBV6-5 with TRBJ2-1; 8 nucleotides match TRBD2. The CDR3 totals 16 residues. CDR1 is MNHEY, CDR2 SVGAGI, per germline. The trim removed 2 bases at V and 6 bases at J, leaving 9 bases unmatched. CDR3 DNA sequence: TGTGCCAGCAGTTACGGGGTTCACGGGAGGGTCAATGAGCAGTTCTTC. It codes for CASSYGVHGRVNEQFF.

This clonotype was observed at least ten times. The chain carries TRBV20-1 and TRBJ1-1; 7 bases fit TRBD1. Germline lookup yields CDR1 DFQATT and CDR2 SNEGSKA (reference sequence). The CDR3 has 15 amino acids. Germline trimming cut 3 bases from V and 5 bases from J; bases unmatched to any gene: 12. CDR3 region: CSASALWQGGTEAFF. The CDR3 region has the DNA TGCAGTGCTAGTGCCCTTTGGCAGGGGGGAACTGAAGCTTTCTTT.

Ten or more counts support this clonotype. The J gene is TRBJ1-1, the V gene TRBV12-5; D unclear. Trimming removed 0 bases at V and 1 base at J, with 15 bases between. The germline gives CDR1 LGHNT, CDR2 FRNRAP. This CDR3 is 17 amino acids long. As DNA, the CDR3 is TGTGCTAGTGGTTTGGTATTAGGGAGATCGGCGAACACTGAAGCTTTCTTT. It specifies CASGLVLGRSANTEAFF.

This clonotype was detected ten times or more. J is TRBJ2-7 and V is TRBV7-9, with 12 positions matching TRBD2. This CDR3 region has 16 residues. CDR1 is SEHNR, CDR2 FQNEAQ, per germline (reference sequence). V dropped 4 bases and J dropped 2; count of bases not matched to a gene: 6. The CDR3 nucleotides read TGTGCCAGCAGCTCCACTAGCGGGAGGCCCACCTACGAGCAGTACTTC. It yields the protein CASSSTSGRPTYEQYF.

This clonotype showed up just a few times. CDR3 DNA sequence: TGTGCCAGCAGCGACCTGGTTGGGCAGGGTGATGAAAAACTGTTTTTT. This codes for CASSDLVGQGDEKLFF. The gene calls are TRBV11-2 and TRBJ1-4; a weak D match, TRBD1 (5 bases). CDR3 length: 16 amino acids. Deletions cut 5 bases from V and 6 bases from J, with 19 bases between. Germline V lookup: CDR1 SGHAT, CDR2 FQNNGV.

The V and J genes are TRBV5-6 and TRBJ2-5, with 10 bases identical to TRBD1. Germline trimming cut 4 bases from V and 6 bases from J; bases unmatched to any gene: 9. The germline gives CDR1 SGHDT, CDR2 YYEEEE. This CDR3 comprises 15 residues. The CDR3: CASSTGTGVLKTQYF. The CDR3 DNA reads TGTGCCAGCAGCACGGGGACAGGGGTGCTAAAGACCCAGTACTTC.

This clonotype was counted ten times or more. The CDR3 nucleotides are TGCGCCAGCAGCACAGGACGGGAAGAGACCCAGTACTTC. It encodes CASSTGREETQYF. The rearrangement links TRBV5-1 to TRBJ2-1, with D possibly TRBD1 on 5 matching bases. The tail of the sequence fits TRBJ2-5 better, so the J call may be wrong. The CDR3 is 13 amino acids. From germline, CDR1 is SGHRS and CDR2 YFSETQ.

Ten or more counts support this clonotype. The chain joins TRBV20-1 to TRBJ2-7; D possibly corresponds to TRBD2 (6 bases). Deletions cut 5 bases from V and 1 base from J, with 15 bases between. Germline loops: CDR1 DFQATT, CDR2 SNEGSKA (reference sequence). The CDR3 totals 14 residues. The CDR3 DNA reads as TGCAGTGCTTCCCGAGAGGGGAGGTCCTACGAGCAGTACTTC. This sequence encodes CSASREGRSYEQYF.

This clonotype was seen ten or more times. This chain joins TRBV29-1 and TRBJ1-2; unclear D gene. Per germline, CDR1 SQVTM and CDR2 ANQGSEA. V dropped 5 bases and J dropped 2 bases, with 12 bases sitting between them. This CDR3 contains 13 residues. CDR3: CSVYFSDNYGYTF. CDR3 nucleotide sequence: TGCAGCGTTTATTTCTCGGACAACTATGGCTACACCTTC.

The CDR3 coding sequence is TGTGCCAGCAGCACCGACAGGAGTAATGAAAAACTGTTTTTT. Translated, it gives CASSTDRSNEKLFF. The V gene is TRBV11-2, the J gene TRBJ1-4, with a tentative D call TRBD1 (6 bases). Trimming left V 5 bases short and J 4 bases short, with 11 bases between. The CDR3 totals 14 residues. Germline CDR1 SGHAT, CDR2 FQNNGV.

This clonotype occurred many times. The junction departs from germline at one end; a sequencing error may be responsible. The CDR3 protein is CASSGAAEDLFF. The DNA for the CDR3 is TGTGCCAGTAGTGGGGCCGCCGAAGACCTGTTTTTT. The chain is built from TRBV2 and TRBJ1-4; D is perhaps TRBD1 (5 bases). There are 12 residues in the CDR3. Germline assignment: CDR1 SNHLY and CDR2 FYNNEI.

This clonotype was counted at least ten times. The gene calls are TRBV7-2 and TRBJ2-1; the match to TRBD2 covers 9 bases. Trimming cost V 0 bases and J 4 bases; bases outside gene matches: 4. The CDR3 spans 16 residues. Germline CDR1 SGHTA, CDR2 FQGNSA. CDR3 nucleotide sequence: TGTGCCAGCAGCTTAGCGCGGGGGGGGCTTTACAATGAGCAGTTCTTC. This codes for CASSLARGGLYNEQFF.

This clonotype showed up many times. This chain links TRBV5-1 with TRBJ2-7, with 9 bases lining up with TRBD2. The CDR3 consists of 14 residues. With 2 bases clipped from V and 4 bases from J, the junction kept 4 bases outside the gene matches. The germline gives CDR1 SGHRS, CDR2 YFSETQ. In DNA, the CDR3 is TGCGCCAGCAGCTTCGGCCTAGCGGGATACGAGCAGTACTTC. Its translation: CASSFGLAGYEQYF. The full variable domain, in which reference TRBV5-1 and TRBJ2-7 provide the parts outside the CDR3, is KAGVTQTPRYLIKTRGQQVTLSCSPISGHRSVSWYQQTPGQGLQFLFEYFSETQRNKGNFPGRFSGRQFSNSRSEMNVSTLELGDSALYLCASSFGLAGYEQYFGPGTRLTVT.

This clonotype appeared many times. V gene TRBV3-1 combines with J gene TRBJ1-1, with TRBD1 identical over 10 bases. The CDR3 consists of 14 residues. Germline loops: CDR1 LGHDT, CDR2 YNNKEL (reference sequence). Unmatched junction bases numbered 7, after V lost 1 base and J lost 11 bases. As DNA, the CDR3 is TGTGCCAGCAGCCAAGGGACCGGGACAGGGGCTGCTTTCTTT. Translated, it gives CASSQGTGTGAAFF.

This clonotype was recorded many times. This chain joins TRBV9 and TRBJ1-2, with D maybe TRBD1 (5 bases). Per the germline V gene, CDR1 is SGDLS and CDR2 is YYNGEE. The CDR3 contains 15 residues. With 0 bases removed from V and 4 bases from J, the gap between germline ends came to 13 bases. The CDR3 nucleotides are TGTGCCAGCAGCGTAGGCCAGGGAAGAGTCTATGGCTACACCTTC. It codes for CASSVGQGRVYGYTF.

The genes are TRBV6-1 and TRBJ2-4, with D tentatively TRBD2 (5 bases). Per the germline V gene, CDR1 is MNHNS and CDR2 is SASEGT. The CDR3 runs 20 residues. V lost 4 bases and J 7 bases, leaving 32 bases between the germline ends. The CDR3 is CASSGFPQFRDGNNENIQYF. CDR3 in DNA: TGTGCCAGCAGTGGATTCCCCCAATTCCGGGATGGGAATAACGAGAACATTCAGTACTTC.

This clonotype has at least ten counts. The chain has TRBV12-3 or TRBV12-4 and TRBJ1-2; no reliable D call. This CDR3 has 16 residues. V gave up 7 bases and J gave up 4 bases, with 22 bases separating them. The DNA of the CDR3 is TGTGCCAGCACGATATACTTGAGTCCCTCTGTCTATGGCTACACCTTC. This codes for CASTIYLSPSVYGYTF.

V usage is TRBV7-9 and J usage is TRBJ2-7; 7 bases map to TRBD2. The V segment lost 3 bases and the J segment 5 bases; nucleotides outside the gene matches: 16. The CDR3 runs 17 residues. CDR1 and CDR2 from the germline V gene are SEHNR and FQNEAQ (reference sequence). The CDR3 bases are TGTGCCAGCAGCTTGCGGGCCATTGGCGGGAGTAAGGACGAGCAGTACTTC. Translating gives CASSLRAIGGSKDEQYF.

This clonotype was counted ten times or more. The rearrangement joins TRBV7-8 to TRBJ2-7; the match to TRBD2 covers 10 bases. With 3 bases clipped from V and 0 bases from J, the junction kept 17 bases outside the gene matches. CDR3 length: 20 residues. Germline values: CDR1 SGHVS, CDR2 FQNEAQ. CDR3 residues: CASSFEIGLAVLSPSYEQYF. The DNA for the CDR3 is TGTGCCAGCAGCTTTGAAATCGGACTAGCGGTGCTATCCCCCTCCTACGAGCAGTACTTC.

This clonotype came up many times. This sequence joins TRBV30 and TRBJ1-5; a weak D match, TRBD1 (5 bases). The CDR3 runs 16 residues. Germline V gene lookup returns CDR1 GTSNPN and CDR2 SVGIG (reference sequence). V was pared by 0 bases and J by 7 bases, with 19 bases between. The CDR3 spells CAWSVREIAGGQPQHF. DNA of the CDR3: TGTGCCTGGAGTGTAAGGGAAATTGCGGGGGGACAGCCCCAGCATTTT.

The V and J genes are TRBV10-3 and TRBJ1-1; possibly TRBD1 for D (5 bases). V dropped 8 bases and J dropped 0 bases, with 7 bases sitting between them. The CDR3 has 12 amino acids. Germline V gene sequence: CDR1 ENHRY, CDR2 SYGVKD. The CDR3 reads CAIEGMNTEAFF. The CDR3, as DNA: TGTGCCATCGAGGGGATGAACACTGAAGCTTTCTTT.

This clonotype was counted at least ten times. The V and J genes are TRBV12-3 or TRBV12-4 and TRBJ2-5, with D maybe TRBD2 (5 bases). V was cut by 7 bases and J by 5 bases, with 23 bases left in between. The CDR3 loop spans 16 amino acids. The CDR3: CASIPGVRRTPETQYF. CDR3 nucleotide sequence: TGTGCCAGCATTCCCGGGGTGAGGAGGACTCCCGAGACCCAGTACTTC.

This clonotype was recorded at least ten times. This chain joins TRBV2 and TRBJ2-1, with 7 bases identical to TRBD1. CDR3 length equals 13 residues. The germline V gene has CDR1 SNHLY and CDR2 FYNNEI. J lost 5 bases, V lost 6 bases, and 4 bases had no gene match. Here the CDR3 reads CASSEGANNEQFF. The DNA of the CDR3 is TGTGCCAGCAGCGAGGGGGCTAACAATGAGCAGTTCTTC.

This chain connects TRBV19 to TRBJ1-2; D is uncertain. Germline V lookup: CDR1 LNHDA, CDR2 SQIVND (reference sequence). The germline V and J ends were trimmed by 5 bases and 5 bases, with 6 bases remaining between them. The CDR3 is 11 residues long. CDR3 coding DNA: TGTGCCAGTAGTGTGAGATATGGCTACACCTTC. Translated, it gives CASSVRYGYTF.

This clonotype was counted many times. The chain joins TRBV29-1 to TRBJ1-1; tentatively, D is TRBD1 (5 bases). Between the trimmed V and J ends, which lost 3 bases and 5 bases, there was a span of 13 bases. The CDR3 is 13 residues long. Germline assignment: CDR1 SQVTM and CDR2 ANQGSEA. The DNA for the CDR3 is TGCAGCGTTGACGGTGGGGCTTGGACTGAAGCTTTCTTT. Its protein product is CSVDGGAWTEAFF.

The V gene is TRBV4-1, the J gene TRBJ2-7, with TRBD1 identical over 7 bases. Looked up from germline, CDR1 is MGHRA and CDR2 is YSYEKL. The CDR3 is made up of 16 amino acids. V was pared by 1 base and J by 2 bases, with 8 bases of the junction left unmatched. The CDR3 spells CASSQGRPGQAYEQYF. The DNA for the CDR3 is TGCGCCAGCAGCCAAGGGCGGCCCGGACAGGCCTACGAGCAGTACTTC.

In its sample, this clonotype was seen many times. The chain has TRBV11-3 and TRBJ1-1; 7 bases line up with TRBD1. This CDR3 is built from 17 residues. Germline V CDR1 and CDR2: SGHNT, YENEEA. Trimming at V came to 0 bases and at J to 1 base, leaving 8 bases not matched to a gene. The CDR3 loop is CASSLDSEGARNTEAFF. The CDR3 DNA sequence: TGTGCCAGCAGCTTAGATAGTGAGGGGGCGCGGAACACTGAAGCTTTCTTT.

This clonotype was counted at least ten times. V and J are TRBV30 and TRBJ1-3, with 9 positions matching TRBD1. Germline CDR1 and CDR2: GTSNPN and SVGIG (reference sequence). V was clipped by 6 bases and J by 1 base; unmatched bases: 4. This CDR3 contains 14 residues. CDR3 coding DNA: TGTGCCTGCCCCGGGACAGGGTCTGGAAACACCATATATTTT. This translates into CACPGTGSGNTIYF.

This clonotype occurred many times. This sequence joins TRBV20-1 and TRBJ2-3, with D perhaps assigned TRBD1 or TRBD2 (7 bases each). This CDR3 contains 16 residues. Trimming took 0 bases from V and 3 from J, leaving 16 bases between them. CDR1 is DFQATT, CDR2 SNEGSKA, per germline (reference sequence). CDR3: CSAREGGGSWTDTQYF. The CDR3, as DNA: TGCAGTGCTAGAGAAGGGGGCGGGAGTTGGACAGATACGCAGTATTTT.

This clonotype was detected ten times or more. The chain employs TRBV27 and TRBJ2-2; a weak D match, TRBD2 (6 bases). V was cut by 5 bases and J by 3 bases, with 16 bases left in between. The CDR3 totals 16 residues. Looked up from germline, CDR1 is MNHEY and CDR2 is SMNVEV (reference sequence). The CDR3 loop reads CASSLRSGAYTGELFF. The CDR3 coding sequence is TGTGCCAGCAGTCTGCGCTCGGGAGCGTACACCGGGGAGCTGTTTTTT.

In this sample, this clonotype turned up a few times. This CDR3 is missing its conserved last phenylalanine or tryptophan, likely due to a read error. The V and J genes are TRBV6-1 and TRBJ1-5, with 10 nucleotides matching TRBD1. There are 14 residues in the CDR3. Germline loops: CDR1 MNHNS, CDR2 SASEGT. V lost 7 bases, J lost 4 bases, and 4 bases stayed unmatched. CDR3 bases: TGTGCCAGCACCGAGGGACAGGGGAATCAGCCCCAGCATCTT. It yields the protein CASTEGQGNQPQHL.